This TCR beta chain derives from a study of T cells in Graves' hyperthyroidism and ophthalmopathy. Across the study: Blood from the periphery was taken at initial diagnosis, before any treatment. Notes on the study in general: Blood also contained most expanded thyroid clonotypes above 0.001.

The TCR beta CDR3 regions underwent amplification using RNA transcripts as the source. During a first-round RT-PCR of the TCR CDR3, the HTBI primer set was used. TCRdb independently ran MiXCR on the multiplex PCR reads; one entry per CDR3 protein. The sample shows under 300,000 distinct CDR3 sequences, roughly 15% of them seen only once. The length of the CDR3 is 14 residues. V was clipped by 0 bases and J by 10 bases, with 13 bases between them. Germline values: CDR1 GTSNPN, CDR2 SVGIG (reference sequence). This clonotype was seen many times. The antigen is undetermined. Recently diagnosed hyperthyroidism of less than 2 months' duration affected patients aged 18 to 65. Every diagnosis used clinical symptoms, serum thyroxine and TRAb, thyroid ultrasound and orbital computed tomography.

The clonotype originates from a woman in her twenties or thirties with Graves' hyperthyroidism that later progressed to Graves' ophthalmopathy. Sequenced: blood. The genes are TRBV30 and TRBJ1-6, with a tentative D call TRBD1 (5 bases). The CDR3 nucleotides are TGTGCCTGGAGTGTTTGGCAGGGAAGATCACCCCTCCACTTT. Protein product: CAWSVWQGRSPLHF.